This T cell receptor (beta chain) originates from a study of identical twins. Findings of the study overall: Insertions were reduced in abundant cord blood beta clonotypes but not in memory repertoires.

TCRdb redid the calling of the 5' RACE reads with MiXCR, one entry per CDR3 protein. The data contain around 370,000 distinct CDR3 sequences, approximately 8.8% of them singletons. Concerning this clonotype: Antigen unknown.

CDR3 length: 14 amino acids. V trimming: 7 bases; J trimming: 5 bases; junction bases outside the gene matches: 5. The rearrangement links TRBV12-3 or TRBV12-4 to TRBJ2-5; 12 bases are shared with TRBD2. The sequenced material came from naive T cells sorted from blood. The TCR was taken from a woman in her fifties or sixties in good health. The CDR3 DNA sequence: TGTGCCAGCACTAGCGGGAGGGGGTATGAGACCCAGTACTTC. This codes for CASTSGRGYETQYF.